This entry is about one TCR beta chain. Its antigen is currently unknown. Once extracted for a subset, genomic DNA was divided evenly among several immunoSEQ plates. How the authors handled the data: ImmunoSEQ sequences covered only the junction and lacked quality scores; filtering therefore differed. The assay was immunoSEQ multiplex PCR, and TCRdb's table has in-frame clones only and misses some. V, J and clone size are taken as reported in that table, and D and trimming were inferred from the DNA itself. The sample holds roughly 2 million clones; approximately 96% are singletons and the top ten take 0.1% to 0.15%. These data belong to a study of shared clonotypes between healthy human individuals. Deletions cut 1 base from V and 7 bases from J, with 8 bases between. CDR1 and CDR2 from the germline V gene are ENHRY and SYGVKD. The CDR3 runs 13 residues. Study-level findings and limits: Non-shared clonotypes displayed generation probabilities falling below those of clonotypes present in all four donors.

The chain couples TRBV10-3 to TRBJ1-3, with a tentative D call TRBD1 (5 bases). The receptor was isolated from a man in his late teens or twenties in good health. Sequencing was done on a sample of naive CD4+ T cells sorted from blood. Subset in this sample: CD45RA+ positively selected. The CDR3 sequence is CAISEFRANTIYF. The CDR3 nucleotides read TGTGCCATCAGTGAGTTCAGGGCGAACACCATATATTTT.